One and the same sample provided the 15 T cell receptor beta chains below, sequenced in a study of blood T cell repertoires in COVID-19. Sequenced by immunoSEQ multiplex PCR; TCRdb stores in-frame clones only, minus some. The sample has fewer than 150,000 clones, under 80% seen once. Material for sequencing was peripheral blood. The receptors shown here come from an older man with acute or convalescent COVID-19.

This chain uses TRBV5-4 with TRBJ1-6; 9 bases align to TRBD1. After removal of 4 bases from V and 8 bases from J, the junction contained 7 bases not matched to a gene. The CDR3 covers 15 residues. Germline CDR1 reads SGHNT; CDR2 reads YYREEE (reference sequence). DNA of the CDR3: TGTGCCAGCAGCAAGACAGGGGGAAATGATTCACCCCTCCACTTT. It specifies CASSKTGGNDSPLHF.

The CDR3 reads CASSPQDSRGVNGYTF. CDR3 DNA: TGTGCCAGCTCTCCTCAAGATAGCAGGGGAGTCAATGGCTACACCTTC. This sequence joins TRBV18 and TRBJ1-2, with TRBD1 as a possible D gene (6 bases). Germline CDR1 reads KGHSH; CDR2 reads LQKENI. This CDR3 comprises 16 residues. With 6 bases removed from V and 6 bases from J, the gap between germline ends came to 23 bases.

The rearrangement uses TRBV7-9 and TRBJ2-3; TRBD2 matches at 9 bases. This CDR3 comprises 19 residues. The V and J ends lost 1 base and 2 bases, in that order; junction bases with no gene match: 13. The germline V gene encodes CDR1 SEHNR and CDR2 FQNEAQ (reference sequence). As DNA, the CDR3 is TGTGCCAGCAGCTTAGGGGCCCTTAGACTAGCGGTATACACAGATACGCAGTATTTT. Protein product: CASSLGALRLAVYTDTQYF.

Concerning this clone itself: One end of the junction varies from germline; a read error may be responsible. The CDR3 loop is CASSQERVRGRIDF. CDR3 sequence (DNA): TGTGCCAGCAGCCAAGAAAGGGTCAGGGGTAGAATTGACTTC. The rearrangement uses TRBV14 and TRBJ1-2; a possible D gene is TRBD1 (6 bases). The CDR3 is made up of 14 amino acids. Germline V CDR1 and CDR2: SGHDN, FVKESK. The full variable domain, rest sourced from reference TRBV14 and TRBJ1-2, is EAGVTQFPSHSVIEKGQTVTLRCDPISGHDNLYWYRRVMGKEIKFLLHFVKESKQDESGMPNNRFLAERTGGTYSTLKVQPAELEDSGVYFCASSQERVRGRIDFGSGTRLTVV.

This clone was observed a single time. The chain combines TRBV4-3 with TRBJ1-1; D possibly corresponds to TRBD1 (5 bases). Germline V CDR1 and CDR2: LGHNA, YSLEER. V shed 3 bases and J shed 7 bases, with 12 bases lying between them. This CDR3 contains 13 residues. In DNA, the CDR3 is TGCGCCAGCAGCCACACACTTGACAGTGAAGCTTTCTTT. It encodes CASSHTLDSEAFF.

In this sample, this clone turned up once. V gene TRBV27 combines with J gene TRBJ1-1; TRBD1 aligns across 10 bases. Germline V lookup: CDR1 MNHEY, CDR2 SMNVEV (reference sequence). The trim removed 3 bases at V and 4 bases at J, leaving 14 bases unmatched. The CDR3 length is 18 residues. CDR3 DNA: TGTGCCAGCAGTTTTCTTGGACAGGGGGGATTGTTGGGCACTGAAGCTTTCTTT. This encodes CASSFLGQGGLLGTEAFF.

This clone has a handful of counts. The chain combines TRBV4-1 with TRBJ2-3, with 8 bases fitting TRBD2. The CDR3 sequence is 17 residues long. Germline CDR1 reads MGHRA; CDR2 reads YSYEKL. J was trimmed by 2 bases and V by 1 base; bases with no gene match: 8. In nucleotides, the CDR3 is TGCGCCAGCAGCCAAGGGGGCCGGGGGGGATTCACAGATACGCAGTATTTT. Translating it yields CASSQGGRGGFTDTQYF.

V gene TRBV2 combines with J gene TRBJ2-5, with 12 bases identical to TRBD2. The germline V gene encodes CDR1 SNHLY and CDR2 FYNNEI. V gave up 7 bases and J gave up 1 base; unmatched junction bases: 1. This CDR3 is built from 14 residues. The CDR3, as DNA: TGTGCCAGCACACTAGCGGGGGGCCAAGAGACCCAGTACTTC. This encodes CASTLAGGQETQYF.

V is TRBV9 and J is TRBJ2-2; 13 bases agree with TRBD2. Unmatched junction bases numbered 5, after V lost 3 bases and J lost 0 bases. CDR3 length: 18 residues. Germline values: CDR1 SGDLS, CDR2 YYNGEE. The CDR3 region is CASSGRLAGGPNTGELFF. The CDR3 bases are TGTGCCAGCAGCGGGAGACTAGCGGGGGGACCGAACACCGGGGAGCTGTTTTTT.

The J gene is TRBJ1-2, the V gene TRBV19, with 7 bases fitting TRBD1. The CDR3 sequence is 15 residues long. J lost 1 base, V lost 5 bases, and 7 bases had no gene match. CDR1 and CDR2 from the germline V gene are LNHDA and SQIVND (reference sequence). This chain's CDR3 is CASSLTGQNNYGYTF. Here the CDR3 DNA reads TGTGCCAGTAGTTTAACGGGACAGAATAACTATGGCTACACCTTC.

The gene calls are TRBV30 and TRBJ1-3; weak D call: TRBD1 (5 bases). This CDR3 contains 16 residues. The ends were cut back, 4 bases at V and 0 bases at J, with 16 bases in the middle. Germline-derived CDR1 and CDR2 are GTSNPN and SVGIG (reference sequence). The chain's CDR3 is CAWTTAAQSSGNTIYF. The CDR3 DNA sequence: TGTGCCTGGACGACAGCCGCCCAGAGCTCTGGAAACACCATATATTTT.

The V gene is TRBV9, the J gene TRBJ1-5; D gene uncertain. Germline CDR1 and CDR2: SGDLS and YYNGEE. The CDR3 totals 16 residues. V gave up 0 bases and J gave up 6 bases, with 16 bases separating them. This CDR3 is CASSVGDLGVGQPQHF. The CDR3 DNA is TGTGCCAGCAGCGTAGGAGACCTGGGAGTAGGTCAGCCCCAGCATTTT.

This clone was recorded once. DNA of the CDR3: TGCAGCGCCTGGGGGGGGGCGGCTGGCTACACCTTC. It codes for CSAWGGAAGYTF. The rearrangement joins TRBV29-1 to TRBJ1-2, with D maybe TRBD1 (6 bases). The V end lost 7 bases, the J end lost 7 bases, and 16 bases lay between the germline ends. The CDR3 totals 12 residues. Germline lookup yields CDR1 SQVTM and CDR2 ANQGSEA.

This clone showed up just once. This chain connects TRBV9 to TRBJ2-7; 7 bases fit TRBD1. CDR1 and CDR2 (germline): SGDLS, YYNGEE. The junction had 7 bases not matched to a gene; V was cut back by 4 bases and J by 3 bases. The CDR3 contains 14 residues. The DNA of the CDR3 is TGTGCCAGCAGCCCTCGGGACAGAGACTACGAGCAGTACTTC. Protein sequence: CASSPRDRDYEQYF.

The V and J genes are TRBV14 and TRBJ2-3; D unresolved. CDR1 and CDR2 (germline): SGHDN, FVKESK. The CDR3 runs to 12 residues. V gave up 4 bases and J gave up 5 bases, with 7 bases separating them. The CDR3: CASSPRKDTQYF. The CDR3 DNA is TGTGCCAGCAGCCCGAGAAAAGATACGCAGTATTTT.